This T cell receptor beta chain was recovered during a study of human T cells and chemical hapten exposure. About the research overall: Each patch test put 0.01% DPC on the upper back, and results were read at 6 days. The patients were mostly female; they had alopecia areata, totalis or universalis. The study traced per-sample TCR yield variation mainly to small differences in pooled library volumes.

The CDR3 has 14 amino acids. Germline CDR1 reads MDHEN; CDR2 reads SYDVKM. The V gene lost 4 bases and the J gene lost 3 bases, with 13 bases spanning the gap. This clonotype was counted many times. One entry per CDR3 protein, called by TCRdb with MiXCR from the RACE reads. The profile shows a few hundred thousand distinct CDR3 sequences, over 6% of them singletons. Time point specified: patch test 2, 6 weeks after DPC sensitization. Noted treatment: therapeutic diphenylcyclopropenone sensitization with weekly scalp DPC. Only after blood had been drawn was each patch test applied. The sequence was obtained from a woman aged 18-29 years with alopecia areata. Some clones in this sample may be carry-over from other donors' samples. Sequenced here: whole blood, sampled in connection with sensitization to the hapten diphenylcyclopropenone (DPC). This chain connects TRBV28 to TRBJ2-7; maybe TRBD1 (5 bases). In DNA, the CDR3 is TGTGCCAGCAGTTCCGCTTACGACAGCTACGAGCAGTACTTC. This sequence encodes CASSSAYDSYEQYF.